This TCR beta chain comes out of a study of precursors of human CD4 cytotoxic T cells (dated by TCRdb to 2016 to 2019). Regarding the complete study: The bulk TCR-seq analysis covered CD4+ memory subsets from some 15 donors in total. Sequences for both the TCRalpha and TCRbeta chains came out of the TCR-seq analysis of 14 donors (table S7).

Turning to this clonotype: Its binding antigen is unknown. There are no base qualities to consult, and no much larger clone falls within one base.

Sequenced using an Illumina MiSeq. Per the authors' processing: To quantify repertoire diversity, the Shannon-Wiener index was calculated using VDJtools. A TCRbeta clonotype was considered expanded if its clonotype frequency was 3 or more. The raw public data were reprocessed by TCRdb itself: fastp quality trimming at Q25, MiXCR clonotype calling, in-frame beta chains only. Rows are combined by CDR3 protein, so each entry shows the most common genes and DNA. The V and J calls follow TCRdb's processing rather than the paper's. This sample comprises several hundred distinct CDR3 sequences, around 13% of them detected only once. The ten largest clones represent about an eighth of the sample. Reading from cysteine to phenylalanine, the CDR3 counts 14 amino acids. The only DNA kept is the CDR3, 42 bases in frame from the first base. The germline V gene sets CDR1 to ENHRY and CDR2 to SYGVKD. A distance of 13 bases separates the germline ends of V and J, which lose 6 bases and 1 base respectively.

The research as a whole found: The authors noted that a human observational design cannot definitively establish the direction of differentiation between precursor and effector cells. IL-7Rhigh and IL-7R- TEMRA subsets showed more restricted TCR repertoires, with lower diversity and more expanded clonotypes, than TCM and TEM subsets. Only 13 of the 14 donors were included in some of the bulk TCR-seq comparisons, which suggests that not every subset was available for every donor. Expanded effector clonotypes made up a larger fraction of IL-7Rhigh TEMRA clonotypes than of TEM or TCM clonotypes.

Bulk UMI-based TCR sequencing was performed on four sorted CD4+ memory subsets (TCM, TEM, IL-7Rhigh TEMRA, IL-7R- TEMRA) to test a precursor-effector relationship among CD4 cytotoxic T cells. The cells came from peripheral blood mononuclear cells that had been isolated from human blood. The TCR sequence derives from a human donor in good health. The V and J segments used are TRBV10-3 and TRBJ2-7; the D region possibly corresponds to TRBD1 (6 bases align). The sample consisted of memory CD4+ T cells from blood (PBMCs). The bases are TGTGCCATCAGCACCGGGACAACGTCCTACGAGCAGTACTTC. Translated, this gives CAISTGTTSYEQYF.